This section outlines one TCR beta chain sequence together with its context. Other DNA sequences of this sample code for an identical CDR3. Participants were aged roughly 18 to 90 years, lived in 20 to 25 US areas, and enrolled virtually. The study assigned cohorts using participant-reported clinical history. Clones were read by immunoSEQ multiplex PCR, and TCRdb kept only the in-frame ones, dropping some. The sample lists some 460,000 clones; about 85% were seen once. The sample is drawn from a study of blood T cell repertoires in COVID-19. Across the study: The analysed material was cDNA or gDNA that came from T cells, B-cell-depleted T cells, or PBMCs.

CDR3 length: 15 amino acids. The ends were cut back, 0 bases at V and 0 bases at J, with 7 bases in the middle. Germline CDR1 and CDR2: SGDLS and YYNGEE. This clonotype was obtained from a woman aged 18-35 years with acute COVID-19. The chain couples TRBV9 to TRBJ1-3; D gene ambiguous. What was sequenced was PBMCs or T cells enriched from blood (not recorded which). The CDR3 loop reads CASSVGRASGNTIYF. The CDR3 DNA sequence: TGTGCCAGCAGCGTAGGGAGGGCCTCTGGAAACACCATATATTTT.